Listed below are T cell receptor beta chains from one sample, sequenced in a study of blood T cell repertoires in COVID-19. The protocol was immunoSEQ multiplex PCR, while the TCRdb copy is restricted to in-frame clones and leaves out a portion. The table shows about 270,000 clones, with around nine tenths occurring only once. What was sequenced was peripheral blood. These receptors all stem from a man between 40 and 49 years old with active or convalescent COVID-19. Both conserved end residues are trimmed from each CDR3. A D gene is named only where the DNA matches it firmly.

TRBJ1-2	TRBV14	-	ASSHLTEYGYT
TRBJ2-7	TRBV7-9	-	ASSLKGRTYEQY
TRBJ2-1	TRBV5-5	TRBD2	ASSPGLADYSYNEQF
TRBJ2-1	TRBV7-9	-	ASSLINSLRGAEQF
TRBJ2-1	TRBV19	-	ASSLGGYNEQF
TRBJ1-1	TRBV5-1	-	ASRPRTDTEAF
TRBJ2-3	TRBV28	TRBD1	ASTVGQGITDTQY
TRBJ2-7	TRBV15	-	AIAVGSGPLEQY
TRBJ1-1	TRBV9	TRBD1	ASSVGPQGMENTEAF
TRBJ2-5	TRBV15	TRBD2	ATSRGDPGLAWGIRETQY
TRBJ2-2	TRBV29-1	-	SVEPVRNTGELF
TRBJ1-2	TRBV6-5	-	ASSTDSNYGYT
TRBJ2-7	TRBV28	-	ASSFVGASLYEQY
TRBJ2-2	TRBV18	-	ASSPSSGELF
TRBJ1-5	TRBV6-5	-	ASSYLTEGPQH
TRBJ1-1	TRBV4-1	-	ASSQRTVLNTEAF
TRBJ2-7	TRBV4-1	TRBD1	ASSTPTGSSYEQY
TRBJ2-5	TRBV28	TRBD1	ASRPTGGETQY
TRBJ1-2	TRBV6-5	-	ASSYSNPARGYT
TRBJ1-6	TRBV4-1	-	ASRRGLQAPLH
TRBJ2-5	TRBV6-4	-	ASSEIAPILWPQY
TRBJ2-5	TRBV10-3	-	ASAGGREETQY
TRBJ1-3	TRBV6-6	-	ASSPLATFYDSGNTIY
TRBJ2-5	TRBV18	TRBD1	ASSHLRDRGRQETQY
TRBJ1-5	TRBV19	TRBD1	ASSTGTGEANQPQH
TRBJ1-1	TRBV6-4	-	ASTSTAMNTEAF
TRBJ1-1	TRBV11-3	-	ASSSPPGQYTEAF
TRBJ2-7	TRBV5-6	-	ASSWRGAYSGEQY
TRBJ2-1	TRBV6-5	TRBD2	ASSTTSGSF
TRBJ1-1	TRBV27	-	ASSFYRGEDTEAF
TRBJ2-4	TRBV5-6	TRBD1	ASSLGQGARGGY
TRBJ1-3	TRBV19	-	ASSTLGGIGNTIY
TRBJ2-5	TRBV20-1	-	SARDLETQY
TRBJ1-2	TRBV5-1	TRBD1	ASSWIPGQGASGDGYT
TRBJ2-2	TRBV11-2	-	ASSLNGGTGELF
TRBJ1-5	TRBV30	TRBD1	AWGGQNNQPQH
TRBJ1-2	TRBV3-1/TRBV3-2	-	ASSQVVSGYT
TRBJ1-1	TRBV18	-	ASSPYGGIAF
TRBJ2-3	TRBV5-1	TRBD1	ASSLSQGSTDTQY
TRBJ1-2	TRBV5-4	-	ASLPKWGELNGYT
TRBJ1-1	TRBV5-1	-	ASSLDRRGTEAF
TRBJ2-7	TRBV6-5	-	ASRPQLGQLYEQY
TRBJ2-4	TRBV30	TRBD2	ACFRTSGNIRNIQY
TRBJ2-7	TRBV5-8	TRBD2	ASSPKTSGNYEQY
TRBJ2-5	TRBV28	TRBD1	ASSFGDRGTETQY
TRBJ2-3	TRBV19	-	ASTSSGSTDTQY
TRBJ2-6	TRBV11-3	-	ASSLSPLGQGPSGANVLT
TRBJ2-1	TRBV2	-	ASRGPGDSYNEQF
TRBJ2-4	TRBV18	TRBD1	ASSPTGTENIQY
TRBJ2-7	TRBV9	TRBD1	ASSTGDPYEQY
TRBJ2-3	TRBV10-1	-	ASSETQATTDTQY
TRBJ1-3	TRBV7-8	TRBD1	ASSSRQGENTIY